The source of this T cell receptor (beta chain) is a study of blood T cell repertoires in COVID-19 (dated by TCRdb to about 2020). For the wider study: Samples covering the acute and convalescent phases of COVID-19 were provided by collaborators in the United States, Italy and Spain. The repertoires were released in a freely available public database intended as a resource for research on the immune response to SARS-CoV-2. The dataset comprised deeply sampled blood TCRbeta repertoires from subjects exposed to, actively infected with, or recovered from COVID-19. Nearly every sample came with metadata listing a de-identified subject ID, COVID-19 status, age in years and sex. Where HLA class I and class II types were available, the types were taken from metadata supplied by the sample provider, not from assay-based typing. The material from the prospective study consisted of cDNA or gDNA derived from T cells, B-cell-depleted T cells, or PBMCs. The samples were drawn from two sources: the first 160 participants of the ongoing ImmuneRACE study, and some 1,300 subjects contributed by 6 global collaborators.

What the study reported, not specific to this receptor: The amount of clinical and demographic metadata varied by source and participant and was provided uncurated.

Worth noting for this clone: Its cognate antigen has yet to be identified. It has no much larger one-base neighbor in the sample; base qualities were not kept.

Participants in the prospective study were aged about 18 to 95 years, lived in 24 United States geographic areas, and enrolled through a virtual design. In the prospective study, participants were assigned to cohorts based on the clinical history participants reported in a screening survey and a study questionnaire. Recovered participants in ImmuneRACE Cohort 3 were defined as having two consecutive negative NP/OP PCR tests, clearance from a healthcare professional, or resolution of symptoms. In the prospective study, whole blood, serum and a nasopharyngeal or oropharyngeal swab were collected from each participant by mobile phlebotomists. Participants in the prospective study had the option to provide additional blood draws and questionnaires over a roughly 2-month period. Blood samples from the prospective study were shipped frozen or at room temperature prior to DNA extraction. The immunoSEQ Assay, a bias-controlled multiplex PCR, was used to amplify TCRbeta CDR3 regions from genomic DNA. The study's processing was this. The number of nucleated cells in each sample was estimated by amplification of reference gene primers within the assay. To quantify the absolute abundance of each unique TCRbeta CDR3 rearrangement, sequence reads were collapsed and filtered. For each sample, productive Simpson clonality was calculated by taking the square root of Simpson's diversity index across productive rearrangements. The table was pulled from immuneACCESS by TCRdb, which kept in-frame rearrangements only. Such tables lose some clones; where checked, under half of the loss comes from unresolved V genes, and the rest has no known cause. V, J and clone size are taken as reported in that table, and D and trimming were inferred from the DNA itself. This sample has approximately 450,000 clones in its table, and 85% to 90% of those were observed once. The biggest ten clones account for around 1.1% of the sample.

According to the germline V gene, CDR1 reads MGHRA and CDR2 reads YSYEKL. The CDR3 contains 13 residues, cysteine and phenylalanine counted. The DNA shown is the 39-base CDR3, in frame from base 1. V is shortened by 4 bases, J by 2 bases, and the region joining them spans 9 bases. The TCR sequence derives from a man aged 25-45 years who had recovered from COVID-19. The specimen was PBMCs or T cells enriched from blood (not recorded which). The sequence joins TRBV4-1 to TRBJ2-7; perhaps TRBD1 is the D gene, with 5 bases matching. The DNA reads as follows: TGCGCCAGCAGCCCAGGGCTTACCTACGAGCAGTACTTC. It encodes CASSPGLTYEQYF.